Listed here is a single TCR beta chain. The germline V gene has CDR1 MNHEY and CDR2 SVGAGI. V lost 10 bases and J 2 bases, leaving 12 bases between the germline ends. CDR3 length: 13 amino acids. The data originate from a study of blood T cell repertoires in COVID-19. As for the study in general: The United States, Italy and Spain supplied acute and convalescent COVID-19 samples.

The Seattle site enrolled patients during active infection and followed them longitudinally. The authors' processing: From reference gene primer amplification, estimates of nucleated cell counts were derived. Profiled with immunoSEQ multiplex PCR; TCRdb holds only in-frame clones, not every one. The V and J calls and clone size are taken from that table; D and trimming were inferred from the DNA. This table has some 170,000 clones, around nine tenths appearing once. This receptor was obtained from a woman aged 65 to 85 with COVID-19, enrolled during active disease. The chain carries TRBV6-5 and TRBJ2-1; perhaps TRBD1 as D (6 bases). Sequences were obtained from peripheral blood. The CDR3 region is CANRPGAYNEQFF. CDR3 coding DNA: TGTGCCAACCGACCAGGGGCCTACAATGAGCAGTTCTTC.